The entry that follows covers one TCR beta chain sequence. Its antigen is still unknown. This sample stems from a study of cytotoxic CD8 clonotypes in ibrutinib-treated CLL. Study-level points and caveats: At baseline, clonality was higher than in age-matched healthy donors and correlated with CD8+ counts.

The assay was immunoSEQ multiplex PCR, and TCRdb's table has in-frame clones only and misses some. The sample includes about 200,000 clones, about four fifths of them seen just once. Trimming shortened V by 3 bases and J by 2 bases, and 8 bases separated the two germline ends. The germline V gene has CDR1 MDHEN and CDR2 SYDVKM. This CDR3 region has 13 residues. This TCR derives from a human donor with chronic lymphocytic leukemia. This sequence joins TRBV28 and TRBJ2-7; TRBD1 is a possible D gene (5 bases). Sequenced here: PBMCs, sampled after 12 months of ibrutinib treatment. In nucleotides, the CDR3 is TGTGCCAGCAGTTTGGGGCAGCCCTACGAGCAGTACTTC. Encoded protein: CASSLGQPYEQYF.